This TCR beta chain was captured by sequencing in a study of blood T cell repertoires in COVID-19. Study summary: Donors in Cohort 3 counted as recovered after two negative PCRs, clearance, or symptom resolution. T cells, B-cell-depleted T cells, or PBMCs supplied cDNA or gDNA.

The repertoire was sequenced with immunoSEQ multiplex PCR; TCRdb's copy has only in-frame clones and lacks some. Altogether fewer than 250,000 clones are present, about 88% being singletons, with the ten largest covering under 30%. The cohort comprised adults aged roughly 18 to 95 years residing in approximately 25 US areas. Cohorts were assigned according to the clinical history that participants reported. This CDR3 is built from 18 residues. Germline assignment: CDR1 SGDLS and CDR2 YYNGEE. J lost 1 base, V lost 3 bases, and 15 bases had no gene match. The specimen sequenced was PBMCs or T cells enriched from blood (not recorded which). The source is a woman in her forties in a cohort exposed to, infected with or recovered from COVID-19 (not recorded which). This chain uses TRBV9 with TRBJ1-2, with 7 bases fitting TRBD1. The CDR3 coding sequence is TGTGCCAGCAGCGCCCCCAGGGGTGGACAGGCCGTTAACTATGGCTACACCTTC. Protein sequence: CASSAPRGGQAVNYGYTF.